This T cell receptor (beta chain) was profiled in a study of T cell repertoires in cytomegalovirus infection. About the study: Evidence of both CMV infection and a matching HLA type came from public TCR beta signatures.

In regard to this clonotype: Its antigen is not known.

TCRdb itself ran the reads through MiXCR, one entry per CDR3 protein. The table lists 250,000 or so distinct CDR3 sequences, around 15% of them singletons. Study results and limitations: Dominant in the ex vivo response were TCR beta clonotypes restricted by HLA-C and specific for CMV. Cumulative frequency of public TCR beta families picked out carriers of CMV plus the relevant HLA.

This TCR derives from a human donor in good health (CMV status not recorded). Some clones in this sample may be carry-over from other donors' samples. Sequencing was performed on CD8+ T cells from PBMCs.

CDR3 sequence reads: CASSQDSTRTYEQYF. CDR3 nucleotide sequence: TGCGCCAGCAGCCAAGACAGCACCCGTACCTACGAGCAGTACTTC. The rearrangement uses TRBV4-3 and TRBJ2-7; D ambiguous. The CDR3 totals 15 residues. The V end was cut by 0 bases, the J end by 2 bases, with 11 bases between. In germline, CDR1 is LGHNA, CDR2 YSLEER.